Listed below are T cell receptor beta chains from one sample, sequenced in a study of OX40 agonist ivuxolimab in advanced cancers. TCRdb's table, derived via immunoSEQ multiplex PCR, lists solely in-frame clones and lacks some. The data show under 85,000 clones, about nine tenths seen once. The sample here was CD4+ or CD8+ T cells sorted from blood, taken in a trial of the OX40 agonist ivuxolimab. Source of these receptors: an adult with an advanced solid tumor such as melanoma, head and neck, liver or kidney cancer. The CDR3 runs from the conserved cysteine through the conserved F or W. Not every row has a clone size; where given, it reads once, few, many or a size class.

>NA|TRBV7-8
CASSTPTRLSGELFF
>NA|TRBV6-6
CASGLAGQETQYF
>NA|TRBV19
CASATGTGYYGYTF
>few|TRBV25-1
CASRGEGWEQFF
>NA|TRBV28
CASQRSGNRASGKNIQYF
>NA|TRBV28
CASLSGGYTGELFF
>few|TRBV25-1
CASSENSNAQPQHF
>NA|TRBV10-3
CAISVWGQNPVYGYTF
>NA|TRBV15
CATSDRVNQPQHF
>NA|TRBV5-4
CASSDWTSGGDNEQFF
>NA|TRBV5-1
CASSFGEGTDTQYF
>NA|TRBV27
CASSFGLYGGYTF
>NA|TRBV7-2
CASSYSGPYEQYF
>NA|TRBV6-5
CASNRRAGANVLTF
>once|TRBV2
CASSEGGTSTGELFF
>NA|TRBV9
CASSGGLATYNEQFF
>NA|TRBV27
CASRFDRGNTEAFF
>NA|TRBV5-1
CASSPEGTGYQPQHF
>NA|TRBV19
CASSTNRWSGLAGPQQYF
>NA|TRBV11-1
CASSVQAGGPIYEQYF
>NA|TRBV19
CASSIRDPNEKLFF
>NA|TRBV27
CASSLYTGTEAFF
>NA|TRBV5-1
CASSWALLETGELFF
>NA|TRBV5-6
CASSPSPRVKAGELFF
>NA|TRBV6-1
CASSATSGTGGYQPQHF
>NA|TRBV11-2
CASSSPALRTSRYEQYF
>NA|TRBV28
CASSLYLQGGLGKNTEAFF
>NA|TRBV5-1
CASSQGLAGVGETQYF
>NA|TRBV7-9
CASSSAKRDPNNEQFF
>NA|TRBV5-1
CASSLLLEGPGEQFF